The 11 T cell receptor beta chains presented below share a single source sample, sequenced in a study of T cells in localized non-small cell lung cancer (dated by TCRdb to about 2020). To prepare the library, the immunoSEQ multiplex PCR assay was applied. TCRdb limited this immuneACCESS table to in-frame rearrangements with V and J called. A share of clones is missing; checked studies link under half to unresolved V genes, and the rest is unexplained. For this sample the table gives more than 2,500 clones, of which approximately 24% were detected only once. The ten most abundant clones make up about 12% of the sample. The material sequenced was lung tumor tissue, taken before any cancer treatment. These TCRs come from a man aged 40 to 70 with stage I squamous cell lung carcinoma.

This clone was seen only a few times. The chain links TRBV11-3 to TRBJ2-1, with 13 bases fitting TRBD2. The length of the CDR3 is 19 residues. Trimming took 3 bases from V and 0 from J; bases not matched to a gene: 8. The V gene's germline CDR1 is SGHNT and CDR2 YENEEA. The CDR3 is CASSLLTSGGTFSYNEQFF. CDR3 coding DNA: TGTGCCAGCAGCTTGTTGACTAGCGGGGGGACATTCTCCTACAATGAGCAGTTCTTC.

The chain carries TRBV6-8 and TRBJ1-1; TRBD1 aligns across 12 bases. The CDR3 extends over 16 amino acids. CDR1 MNHGY and CDR2 SAAAGT come from the germline V gene. J lost 4 bases, V lost 0 bases, and 3 bases had no gene match. This CDR3 reads CASSYSWDRGRTEAFF. The CDR3 region has the DNA TGTGCCAGCAGTTACTCTTGGGACAGGGGGCGCACTGAAGCTTTCTTT.

V usage is TRBV19 and J usage is TRBJ1-5, with a weak D call TRBD1 (6 bases). CDR1 and CDR2 (germline): LNHDA, SQIVND (reference sequence). V lost 4 bases and J lost 8, with 15 bases in between. CDR3 size: 14 residues. Here the CDR3 reads CASSSYRVEEPQHF. Written as DNA, the CDR3 is TGTGCCAGTAGTAGTTACAGGGTTGAGGAGCCCCAGCATTTT.

The table lists this clone with a few counts. The chain has TRBV11-3 and TRBJ2-6; 9 bases map to TRBD1. The V segment lost 5 bases and the J segment 4 bases; nucleotides outside the gene matches: 18. CDR1 and CDR2 (germline): SGHNT, YENEEA. The CDR3 has 20 amino acids. The CDR3 DNA follows: TGTGCCAGCAGCGGACCTTCGGGACAGGGAGGAACGGACGGGGCCAACGTCCTGACTTTC. It codes for CASSGPSGQGGTDGANVLTF.

The chain employs TRBV6-8 and TRBJ1-5; D is perhaps TRBD1 (5 bases). The germline CDR1 and CDR2 sequences are MNHGY and SAAAGT. The CDR3 is 14 amino acids. V lost 2 bases and J 4 bases, leaving 9 bases between the germline ends. CDR3 loop: CASSYRGGNQPQHF. CDR3 nucleotide sequence: TGTGCCAGCAGTTACAGGGGAGGAAATCAGCCCCAGCATTTT.

This rearrangement joins TRBV19 to TRBJ1-3, with no clear D. With 4 bases removed from V and 0 bases from J, the gap between germline ends came to 7 bases. The CDR3 consists of 14 residues. Germline assignment: CDR1 LNHDA and CDR2 SQIVND (reference sequence). The CDR3 sequence: CASSRLLSGNTIYF. The DNA for the CDR3 is TGTGCCAGTAGTAGGCTGCTCTCTGGAAACACCATATATTTT.

The chain couples TRBV18 to TRBJ1-2, with D hard to call. Germline V gene sequence: CDR1 KGHSH, CDR2 LQKENI. V was clipped by 3 bases and J by 5 bases, with 16 bases between them. CDR3 length: 15 amino acids. The CDR3 loop is CASSPRALPIYGYTF. DNA for the CDR3: TGTGCCAGCTCACCCCGGGCCCTTCCTATATATGGCTACACCTTC.

The chain is built from TRBV6-8 and TRBJ1-1; unclear D gene. Trimming cost V 2 bases and J 7 bases, with 14 bases left between them. The CDR3 has 14 residues. Germline assignment: CDR1 MNHGY and CDR2 SAAAGT. CDR3 sequence (DNA): TGTGCCAGCAGTTACGAGCGGAATATAGGTGAAGCTTTCTTT. Amino acids: CASSYERNIGEAFF.

The chain uses TRBV11-3 and TRBJ2-3, with 8 nucleotides matching TRBD2. Germline V gene data show CDR1 as SGHNT and CDR2 as YENEEA. The CDR3 contains 15 residues. V lost 2 bases to trimming and J lost 1 base; unmatched junction nucleotides: 2. CDR3 loop: CASSLQRGRTDTQYF. In nucleotides, the CDR3 is TGTGCCAGCAGCTTACAGCGGGGGCGCACAGATACGCAGTATTTT. The full variable domain, its missing parts supplied by reference TRBV11-3 and TRBJ2-3, is EAGVVQSPRYKIIEKKQPVAFWCNPISGHNTLYWYLQNLGQGPELLIRYENEEAVDDSQLPKDRFSAERLKGVDSTLKIQPAELGDSAVYLCASSLQRGRTDTQYFGPGTRLTVL.

The rearrangement joins TRBV18 to TRBJ2-5; 7 bases match TRBD1. V was pared by 2 bases and J by 3 bases, with 3 bases of the junction left unmatched. Germline CDR1 KGHSH, CDR2 LQKENI. The CDR3 loop spans 14 amino acids. The CDR3 loop reads CASSPVTGEETQYF. The CDR3 coding sequence is TGTGCCAGCTCACCAGTCACAGGGGAAGAGACCCAGTACTTC.

V is TRBV11-3 and J is TRBJ1-4; the D gene is possibly TRBD1 (5 bases). This CDR3 comprises 14 residues. Trimming pared 5 bases from V and 5 bases from J, leaving 12 bases between. Germline CDR1 SGHNT, CDR2 YENEEA. CDR3 protein: CASSPPGGNEKLFF. The CDR3 DNA reads TGTGCCAGCAGCCCACCGGGGGGGAATGAAAAACTGTTTTTT.